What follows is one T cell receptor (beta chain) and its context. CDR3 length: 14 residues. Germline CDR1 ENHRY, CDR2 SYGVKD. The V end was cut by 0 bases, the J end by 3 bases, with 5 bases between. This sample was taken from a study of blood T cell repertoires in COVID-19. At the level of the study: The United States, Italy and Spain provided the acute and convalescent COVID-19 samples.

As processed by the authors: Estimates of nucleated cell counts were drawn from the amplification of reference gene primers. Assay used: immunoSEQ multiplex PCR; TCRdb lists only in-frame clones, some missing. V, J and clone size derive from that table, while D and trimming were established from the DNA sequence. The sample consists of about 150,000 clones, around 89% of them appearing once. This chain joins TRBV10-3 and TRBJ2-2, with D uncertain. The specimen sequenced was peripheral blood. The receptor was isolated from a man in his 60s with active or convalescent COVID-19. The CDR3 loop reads CAISESADTGELFF. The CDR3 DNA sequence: TGTGCCATCAGTGAGTCGGCGGACACCGGGGAGCTGTTTTTT.